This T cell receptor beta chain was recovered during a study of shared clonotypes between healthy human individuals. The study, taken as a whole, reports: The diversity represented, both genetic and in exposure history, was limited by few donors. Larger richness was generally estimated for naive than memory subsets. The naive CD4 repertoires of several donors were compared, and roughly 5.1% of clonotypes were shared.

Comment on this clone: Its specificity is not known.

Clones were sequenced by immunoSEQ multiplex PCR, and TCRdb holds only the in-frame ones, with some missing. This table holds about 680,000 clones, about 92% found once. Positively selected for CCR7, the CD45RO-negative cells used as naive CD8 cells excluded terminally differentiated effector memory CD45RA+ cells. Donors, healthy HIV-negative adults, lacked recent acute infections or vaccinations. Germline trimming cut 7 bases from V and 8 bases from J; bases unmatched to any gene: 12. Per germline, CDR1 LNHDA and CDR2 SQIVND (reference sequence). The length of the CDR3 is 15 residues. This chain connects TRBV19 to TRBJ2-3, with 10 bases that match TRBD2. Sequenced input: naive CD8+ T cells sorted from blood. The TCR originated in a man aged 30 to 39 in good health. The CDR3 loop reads CASNQHASGRATQYF. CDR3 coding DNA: TGTGCCAGTAACCAACATGCTAGCGGGAGAGCTACGCAGTATTTT.